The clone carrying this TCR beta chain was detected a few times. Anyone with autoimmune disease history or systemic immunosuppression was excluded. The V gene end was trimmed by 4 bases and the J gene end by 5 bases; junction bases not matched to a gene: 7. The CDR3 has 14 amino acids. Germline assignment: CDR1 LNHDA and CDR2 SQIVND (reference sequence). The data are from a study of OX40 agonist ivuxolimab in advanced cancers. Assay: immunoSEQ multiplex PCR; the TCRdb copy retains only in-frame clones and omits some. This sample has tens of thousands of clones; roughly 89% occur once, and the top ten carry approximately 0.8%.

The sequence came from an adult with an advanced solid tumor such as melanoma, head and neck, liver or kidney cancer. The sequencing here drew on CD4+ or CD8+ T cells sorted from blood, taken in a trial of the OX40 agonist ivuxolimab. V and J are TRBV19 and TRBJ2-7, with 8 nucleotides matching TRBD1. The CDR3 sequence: CASSNTGQGNEQYF. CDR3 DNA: TGTGCCAGTAGTAACACCGGACAGGGCAACGAGCAGTACTTC.